This T cell receptor beta chain came from a study of cytomegalovirus exposure and HLA in healthy donors. Looking at the study overall: A prior study identified 110 million or so unique TCR beta sequences from some 180 million T cells.

Study results and limitations: When presence/absence was analysed, sequencing depth was taken to be roughly uniform across donors. Earlier analysis found most TCR beta V segments productive about 90% or about 30% of the time. HLA alleles showed associations with about 17,000 TCR beta sequences in a later analysis, at a 0.05 false discovery rate.

It was with 60 Vbeta and 13 Jbeta primers that the PCR ran. Clones were read by immunoSEQ multiplex PCR, and TCRdb kept only the in-frame ones, dropping some. The sample holds about 150,000 clones; around 88% are singletons and the top ten take just under 2%. With regard to this clone: Its cognate antigen is unknown.

This CDR3 contains 16 residues. V lost 5 bases to trimming and J lost 2 bases, with 18 bases between them. Germline V CDR1 and CDR2: SEHNR, FQNEAQ (reference sequence). The chain recombines TRBV7-9 with TRBJ2-5; possibly TRBD1 for D (9 bases). Sequencing input: PBMCs. The sequence came from a woman aged 18-35 years in good health and CMV-seronegative. The CDR3, as DNA: TGTGCCAGCAGCCCAGTAGCGGGGACAGGGCAAGAGACCCAGTACTTC. Translating gives CASSPVAGTGQETQYF.